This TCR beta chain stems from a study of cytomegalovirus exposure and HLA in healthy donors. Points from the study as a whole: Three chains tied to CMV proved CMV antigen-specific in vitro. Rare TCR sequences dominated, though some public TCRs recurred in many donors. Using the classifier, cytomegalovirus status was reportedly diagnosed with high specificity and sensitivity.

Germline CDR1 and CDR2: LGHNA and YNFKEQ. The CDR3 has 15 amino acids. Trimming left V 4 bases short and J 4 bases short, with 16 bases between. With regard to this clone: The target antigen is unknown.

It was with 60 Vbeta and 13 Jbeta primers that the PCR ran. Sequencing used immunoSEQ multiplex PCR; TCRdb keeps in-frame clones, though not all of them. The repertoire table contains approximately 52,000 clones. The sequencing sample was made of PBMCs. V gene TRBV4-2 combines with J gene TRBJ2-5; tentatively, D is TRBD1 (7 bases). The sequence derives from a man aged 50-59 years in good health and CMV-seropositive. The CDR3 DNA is TGTGCCAGCAGCCTAGGGGGCGGGATAGGAGAGACCCAGTACTTC. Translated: CASSLGGGIGETQYF.